Shown below are 17 T cell receptor beta chains from a single sample sequenced in a study of shared clonotypes between healthy human individuals. Terminally differentiated effector memory CD45RA+ cells were excluded from the naive CD8 cells, which were CD45RO-negative and positively selected for CCR7. Some clones are missing from TCRdb's copy, which holds only in-frame ones; the method was immunoSEQ multiplex PCR. The table has roughly 770,000 clones, about 96% seen once. The sample taken for sequencing was naive CD8+ T cells sorted from blood. The receptors shown here come from a man aged 25-45 years in good health.

The chain employs TRBV6-5 and TRBJ1-2; TRBD1 matches 12 bases. The ends lost 6 bases at V and 6 bases at J; junction bases unmatched: 2. CDR1 is MNHEY, CDR2 SVGAGI, per germline. This CDR3 contains 13 residues. In DNA form, the CDR3 reads TGTGCCAGCAGGGGGACAGGGGGCCATGGCTACACCTTC. Translation: CASRGTGGHGYTF.

This chain uses TRBV5-6 with TRBJ2-3; no definite D call. Germline lookup yields CDR1 SGHDT and CDR2 YYEEEE. Trimming left V 0 bases short and J 3 bases short, with 2 bases between. The CDR3 length is 12 residues. The CDR3 loop reads CASSLDTDTQYF. The CDR3 DNA is TGTGCCAGCAGCTTGGATACAGATACGCAGTATTTT.

The chain is built from TRBV4-1 and TRBJ1-5, with D uncertain. The V gene's germline CDR1 is MGHRA and CDR2 YSYEKL. The CDR3 has 15 residues. The V end lost 1 base, the J end lost 0 bases, and 7 bases lay between the germline ends. For the CDR3, the DNA is TGCGCCAGCAGCCAAGTTATGTATAGCAATCAGCCCCAGCATTTT. Translated, it gives CASSQVMYSNQPQHF.

The V gene is TRBV7-9, the J gene TRBJ2-2; TRBD1 aligns across 9 bases. The V and J ends lost 4 bases and 2 bases, in that order; junction bases with no gene match: 5. Germline-derived CDR1 and CDR2 are SEHNR and FQNEAQ (reference sequence). CDR3 length: 16 residues. CDR3 sequence (DNA): TGTGCCAGCAGCTCCCGGGACAGGGTAAACACCGGGGAGCTGTTTTTT. This translates into CASSSRDRVNTGELFF.

The rearrangement joins TRBV10-2 to TRBJ2-7; D call uncertain. V lost 9 bases, J lost 1 base, and 13 bases lay in between. CDR1 and CDR2 from the germline V gene are WSHSY and SAAADI. The CDR3 consists of 13 residues. The DNA for the CDR3 is TGCGCCAGTAAGTCGTTCGGTTCCTACGAGCAGTACTTC. Amino acid sequence: CASKSFGSYEQYF.

The J gene is TRBJ1-5, the V gene TRBV11-2, with D tentatively TRBD1 (6 bases). The germline gives CDR1 SGHAT, CDR2 FQNNGV. The CDR3 is 15 amino acids. The V gene lost 1 base and the J gene lost 2 bases, with 9 bases spanning the gap. This CDR3 is CASSLGGQGNQPQHF. CDR3 bases: TGTGCCAGCAGCTTAGGGGGGCAAGGCAATCAGCCCCAGCATTTT.

A word on this clone: Other DNA sequences within the sample encode an identical CDR3. J is TRBJ2-1 and V is TRBV27, with 7 bases matching TRBD2. J gave up 4 bases and V 5 bases, and 5 bases lay outside the gene matches. The CDR3 spans 14 residues. The germline CDR1 and CDR2 sequences are MNHEY and SMNVEV (reference sequence). CDR3 residues: CASSLSGPYNEQFF. CDR3 nucleotides: TGTGCCAGCAGTCTTAGCGGGCCTTACAATGAGCAGTTCTTC.

V and J are TRBV4-1 and TRBJ2-7; 7 bases align to TRBD1. Trimming removed 4 bases from V and 2 bases from J; junction bases left unmatched: 5. CDR1 is MGHRA and CDR2 is YSYEKL in the germline V gene. The CDR3 loop spans 14 amino acids. The DNA of the CDR3 is TGCGCCAGCAGCCTCCTGACAGGGACCTACGAGCAGTACTTC. Its protein is CASSLLTGTYEQYF.

DNA of the CDR3: TGTGCCAGCTCATCCTCGGACACGTATGAAGCTTTCTTT. This gives the protein CASSSSDTYEAFF. This chain links TRBV18 with TRBJ1-1, with D possibly matching TRBD1 (5 bases). The CDR3 has 13 amino acids. Trimming left V 5 bases short and J 7 bases short, with 14 bases between. CDR1 is KGHSH and CDR2 is LQKENI in the germline V gene.

This clone came up once. Other DNA variants within this sample encode the same CDR3. The chain employs TRBV18 and TRBJ2-7, with 11 bases aligning to TRBD1. The CDR3 runs 14 residues. V shed 2 bases, J shed 4 bases, and the junction held 1 base outside the gene matches. Germline assignment: CDR1 KGHSH and CDR2 LQKENI. The CDR3 DNA reads TGTGCCAGCTCACCAGGGACAGGGGGATACGAGCAGTACTTC. It encodes CASSPGTGGYEQYF.

The chain carries TRBV19 and TRBJ2-1, with D maybe TRBD2 (5 bases). Trimming took off 2 bases at V and 0 bases at J, with 14 bases between the two ends. Germline CDR1 LNHDA, CDR2 SQIVND (reference sequence). This CDR3 region has 17 residues. CDR3 DNA: TGTGCCAGTAGTATATACGGAGGTCCCAGCTCCTACAATGAGCAGTTCTTC. Amino acid sequence: CASSIYGGPSSYNEQFF. The whole variable domain, remainder taken from reference TRBV19 and TRBJ2-1, is DGGITQSPKYLFRKEGQNVTLSCEQNLNHDAMYWYRQDPGQGLRLIYYSQIVNDFQKGDIAEGYSVSREKKESFPLTVTSAQKNPTAFYLCASSIYGGPSSYNEQFFGPGTRLTVL.

A note on this clone: The DNA is omitted, as the CDR3 cannot be located on it reliably, and the CDR3 follows TCRdb's listing. The chain is built from TRBV19 and TRBJ2-1; the table's TRBD2 call for D was not verified on the DNA. The V gene's germline CDR1 is LNHDA and CDR2 SQIVND (reference sequence). The CDR3 comprises 17 residues, both ends counted. This chain's CDR3 is CASTSVGAGVPYNEQFF.

The chain carries TRBV2 and TRBJ2-1; TRBD1 matches 7 bases. The CDR3 runs 13 residues. V lost 5 bases, J lost 15 bases, and 13 bases stayed unmatched. Germline-derived CDR1 and CDR2 are SNHLY and FYNNEI. The CDR3 sequence: CASSPHPGTDRFF. Here the CDR3 DNA reads TGTGCCAGCAGTCCTCACCCCGGGACAGACCGGTTCTTC.

This clone was recorded only once. This rearrangement joins TRBV19 to TRBJ2-7; D could derive from TRBD1 or TRBD2 (5 bases each). Trimming took off 5 bases at V and 7 bases at J, with 9 bases between the two ends. The CDR3 runs to 11 residues. Germline-derived CDR1 and CDR2 are LNHDA and SQIVND (reference sequence). CDR3 DNA sequence: TGTGCCAGTAGTCGGGGCCTGGAGCAGTACTTC. This sequence encodes CASSRGLEQYF.

This clone was picked up one time. The chain employs TRBV7-2 and TRBJ2-1; 8 nucleotides line up with TRBD2. V lost 5 bases, J lost 7 bases, and 10 bases stayed unmatched. The CDR3 has 15 residues. Looked up from germline, CDR1 is SGHTA and CDR2 is FQGNSA. CDR3 sequence: CASSRKAGGGNEQFF. Written as DNA, the CDR3 is TGTGCCAGCAGCCGGAAGGCGGGAGGAGGGAATGAGCAGTTCTTC.

The J gene is TRBJ2-3, the V gene TRBV5-3; D ambiguous. TRBV5-3 is an ORF; its function is uncertain. The CDR3 sequence is 21 residues long. Trimming shortened V by 1 base and J by 0 bases, and 27 bases separated the two germline ends. CDR3 protein: CARSLMRYHFGRSASTDTQYF. The CDR3 bases are TGTGCCAGAAGCTTGATGAGGTACCACTTCGGGCGATCTGCTAGCACAGATACGCAGTATTTT.

The gene calls are TRBV5-1 and TRBJ1-2; 11 nucleotides align to TRBD1. Germline V lookup: CDR1 SGHRS, CDR2 YFSETQ. Trimming took 4 bases from V and 6 from J; bases not matched to a gene: 17. This CDR3 has 18 amino acids. DNA for the CDR3: TGCGCCAGCAGCGGGACCTCGGGACAGGGGGTATTTGGGGATGGCTACACCTTC. Translating it yields CASSGTSGQGVFGDGYTF.